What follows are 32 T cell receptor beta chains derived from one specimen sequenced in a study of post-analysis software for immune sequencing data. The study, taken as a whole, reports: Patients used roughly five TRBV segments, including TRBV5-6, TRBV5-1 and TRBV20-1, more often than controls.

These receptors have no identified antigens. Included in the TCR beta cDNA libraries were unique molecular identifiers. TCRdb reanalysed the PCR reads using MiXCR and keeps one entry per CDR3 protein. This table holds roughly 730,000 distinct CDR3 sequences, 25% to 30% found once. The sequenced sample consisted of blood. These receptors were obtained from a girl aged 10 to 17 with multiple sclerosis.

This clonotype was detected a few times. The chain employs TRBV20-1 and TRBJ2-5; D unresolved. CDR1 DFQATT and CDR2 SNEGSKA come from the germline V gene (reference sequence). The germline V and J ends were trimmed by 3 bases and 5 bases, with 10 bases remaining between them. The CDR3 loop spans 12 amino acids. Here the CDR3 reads CSASLRAETQYF. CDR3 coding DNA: TGCAGTGCTAGTTTGAGAGCCGAGACCCAGTACTTC.

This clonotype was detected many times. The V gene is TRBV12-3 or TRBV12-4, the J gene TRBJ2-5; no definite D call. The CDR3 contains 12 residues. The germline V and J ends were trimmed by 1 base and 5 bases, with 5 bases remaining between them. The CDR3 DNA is TGTGCCAGCAGTTTAGTAGAGGAGACCCAGTACTTC. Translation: CASSLVEETQYF.

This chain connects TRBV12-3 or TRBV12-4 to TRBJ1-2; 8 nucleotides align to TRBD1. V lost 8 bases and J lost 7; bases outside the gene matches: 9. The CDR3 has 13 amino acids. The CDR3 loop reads CASGTYRGSGYTF. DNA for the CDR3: TGTGCCAGCGGAACCTACAGGGGGAGTGGCTACACCTTC.

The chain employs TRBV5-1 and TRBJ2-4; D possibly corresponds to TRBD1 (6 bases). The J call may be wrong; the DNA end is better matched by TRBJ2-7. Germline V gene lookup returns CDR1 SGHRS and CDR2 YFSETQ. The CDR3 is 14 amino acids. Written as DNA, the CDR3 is TGCGCCAGCAGCTTGGCCAGGGGCGTGAACGAGCAGTACTTC. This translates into CASSLARGVNEQYF.

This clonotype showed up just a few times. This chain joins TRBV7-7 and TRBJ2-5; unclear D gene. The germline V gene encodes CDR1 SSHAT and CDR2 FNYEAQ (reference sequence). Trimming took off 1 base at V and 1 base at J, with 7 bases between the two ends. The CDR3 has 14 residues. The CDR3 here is CASSLDRLQETQYF. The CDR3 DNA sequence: TGTGCCAGCAGCTTAGACAGACTCCAAGAGACCCAGTACTTC.

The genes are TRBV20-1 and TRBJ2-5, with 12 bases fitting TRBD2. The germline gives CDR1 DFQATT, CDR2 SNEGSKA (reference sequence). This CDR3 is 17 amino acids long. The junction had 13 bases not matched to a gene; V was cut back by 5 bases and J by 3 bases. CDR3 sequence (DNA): TGCAGTGCTGCCAGGGCTAGCGGGAGGGCCAGGGAAGAGACCCAGTACTTC. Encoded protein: CSAARASGRAREETQYF.

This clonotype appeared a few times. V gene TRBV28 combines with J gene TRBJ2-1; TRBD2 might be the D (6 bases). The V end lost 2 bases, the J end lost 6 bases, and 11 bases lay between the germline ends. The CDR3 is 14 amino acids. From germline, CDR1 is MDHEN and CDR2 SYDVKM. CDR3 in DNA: TGTGCCAGCAGTTTAAGTTCGCGGGGCAATGAGCAGTTCTTC. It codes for CASSLSSRGNEQFF.

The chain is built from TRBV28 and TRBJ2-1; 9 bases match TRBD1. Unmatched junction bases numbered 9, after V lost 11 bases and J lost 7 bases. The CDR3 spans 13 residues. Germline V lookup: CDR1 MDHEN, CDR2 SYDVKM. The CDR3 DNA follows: TGTGCCTGCCGGGGGACAGGGTCAAATGAGCAGTTCTTC. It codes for CACRGTGSNEQFF.

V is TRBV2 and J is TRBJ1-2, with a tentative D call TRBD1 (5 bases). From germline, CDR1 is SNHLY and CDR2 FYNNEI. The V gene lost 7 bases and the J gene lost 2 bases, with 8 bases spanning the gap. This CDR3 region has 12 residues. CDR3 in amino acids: CASKGQNYGYTF. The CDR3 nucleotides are TGTGCCAGCAAAGGACAAAACTATGGCTACACCTTC.

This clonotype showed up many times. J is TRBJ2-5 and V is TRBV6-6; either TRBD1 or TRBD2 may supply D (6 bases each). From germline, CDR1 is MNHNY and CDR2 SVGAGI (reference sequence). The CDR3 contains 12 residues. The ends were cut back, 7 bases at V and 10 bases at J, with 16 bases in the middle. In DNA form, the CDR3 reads TGTGCCAGCACCCGGACCGGGGGCATCCAGTACTTC. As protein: CASTRTGGIQYF.

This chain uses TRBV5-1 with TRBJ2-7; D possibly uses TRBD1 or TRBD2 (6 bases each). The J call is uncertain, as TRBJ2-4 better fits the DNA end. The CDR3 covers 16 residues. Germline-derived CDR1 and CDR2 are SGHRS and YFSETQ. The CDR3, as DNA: TGCGCCAGCAGGGATGGGCCGGGGGCCCGGGGCGACATTCAGTACTTC. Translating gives CASRDGPGARGDIQYF.

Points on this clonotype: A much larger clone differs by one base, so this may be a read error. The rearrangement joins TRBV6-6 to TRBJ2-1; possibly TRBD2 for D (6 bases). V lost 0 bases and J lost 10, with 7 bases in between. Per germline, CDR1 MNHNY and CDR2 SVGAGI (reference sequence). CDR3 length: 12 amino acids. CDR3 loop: CASSYSEGEQFF. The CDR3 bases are TGTGCCAGCAGTTACTCGGAGGGGGAGCAGTTCTTC.

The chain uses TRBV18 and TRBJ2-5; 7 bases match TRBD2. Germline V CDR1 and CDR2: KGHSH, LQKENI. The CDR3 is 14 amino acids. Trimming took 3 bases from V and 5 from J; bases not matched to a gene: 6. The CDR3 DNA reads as TGTGCCAGCTCACCTGGAAGCGGGACGGAGACCCAGTACTTC. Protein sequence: CASSPGSGTETQYF.

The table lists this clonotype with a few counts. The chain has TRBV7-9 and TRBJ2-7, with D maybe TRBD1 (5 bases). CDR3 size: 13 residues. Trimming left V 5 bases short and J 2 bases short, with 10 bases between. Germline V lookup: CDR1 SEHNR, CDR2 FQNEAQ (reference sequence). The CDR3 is CASSQDTPYEQYF. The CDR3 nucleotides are TGTGCCAGCAGCCAGGACACCCCCTACGAGCAGTACTTC.

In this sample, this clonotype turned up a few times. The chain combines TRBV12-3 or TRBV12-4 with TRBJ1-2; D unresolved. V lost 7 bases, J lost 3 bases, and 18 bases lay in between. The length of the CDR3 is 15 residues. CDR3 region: CASTDLAVRYYGYTF. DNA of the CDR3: TGTGCCAGCACCGATTTGGCAGTGAGGTACTATGGCTACACCTTC.

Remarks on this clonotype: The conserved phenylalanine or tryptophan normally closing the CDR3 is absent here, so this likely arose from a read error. For the CDR3, the DNA is TGCAGTGCTAGAGAGAGCGCGGAGACCCAGTACTGC. Encoded protein: CSARESAETQYC. This chain joins TRBV20-1 and TRBJ2-5; D gene unclear. The CDR3 contains 12 residues. Germline lookup yields CDR1 DFQATT and CDR2 SNEGSKA (reference sequence). Trimming left V 0 bases short and J 5 bases short, with 7 bases between.

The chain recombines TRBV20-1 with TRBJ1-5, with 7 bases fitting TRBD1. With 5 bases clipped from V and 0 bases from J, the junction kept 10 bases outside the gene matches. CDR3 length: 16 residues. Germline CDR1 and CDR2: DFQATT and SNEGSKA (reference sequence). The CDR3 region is CSASFGQAFSNQPQHF. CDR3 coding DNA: TGCAGTGCTTCCTTTGGACAGGCCTTTAGCAATCAGCCCCAGCATTTT.

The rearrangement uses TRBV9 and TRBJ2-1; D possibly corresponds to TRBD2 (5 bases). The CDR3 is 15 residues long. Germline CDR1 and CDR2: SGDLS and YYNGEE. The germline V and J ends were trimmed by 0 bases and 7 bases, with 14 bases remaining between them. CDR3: CASSVGRKSGNEQFF. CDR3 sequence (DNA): TGTGCCAGCAGCGTAGGCAGGAAGTCGGGGAATGAGCAGTTCTTC.

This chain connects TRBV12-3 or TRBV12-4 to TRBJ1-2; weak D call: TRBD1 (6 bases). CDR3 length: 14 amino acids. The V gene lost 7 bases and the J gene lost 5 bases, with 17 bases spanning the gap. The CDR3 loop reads CASTNLGGLYGYTF. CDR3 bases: TGTGCCAGCACCAACCTAGGGGGATTATATGGCTACACCTTC.

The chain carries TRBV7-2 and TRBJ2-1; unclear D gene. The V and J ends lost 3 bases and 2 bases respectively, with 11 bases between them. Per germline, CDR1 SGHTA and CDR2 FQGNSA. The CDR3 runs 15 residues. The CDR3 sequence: CASSLEAFTYNEQFF. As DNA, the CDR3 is TGTGCCAGCAGCTTGGAAGCGTTTACCTACAATGAGCAGTTCTTC.

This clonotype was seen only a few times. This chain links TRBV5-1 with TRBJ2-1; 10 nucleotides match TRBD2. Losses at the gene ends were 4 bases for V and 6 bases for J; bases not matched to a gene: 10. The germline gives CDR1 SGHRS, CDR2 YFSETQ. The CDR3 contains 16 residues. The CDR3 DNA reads TGCGCCAGCAGCCTACAGCGGGAGGGCCCTTTCAATGAGCAGTTCTTC. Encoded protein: CASSLQREGPFNEQFF.

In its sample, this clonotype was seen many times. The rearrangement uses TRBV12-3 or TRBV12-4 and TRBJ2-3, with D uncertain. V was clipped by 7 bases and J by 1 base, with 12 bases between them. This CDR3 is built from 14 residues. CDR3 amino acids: CASTSAGGTDTQYF. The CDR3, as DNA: TGTGCCAGCACCTCGGCTGGGGGCACAGATACGCAGTATTTT.

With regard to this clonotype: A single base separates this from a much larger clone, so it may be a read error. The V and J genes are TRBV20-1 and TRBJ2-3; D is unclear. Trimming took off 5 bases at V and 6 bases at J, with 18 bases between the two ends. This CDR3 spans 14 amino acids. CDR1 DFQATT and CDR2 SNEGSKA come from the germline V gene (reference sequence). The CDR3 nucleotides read TGCAGTGCTGCGATCCCAACGAACCGCGATACGCAGTATTTT. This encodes CSAAIPTNRDTQYF.

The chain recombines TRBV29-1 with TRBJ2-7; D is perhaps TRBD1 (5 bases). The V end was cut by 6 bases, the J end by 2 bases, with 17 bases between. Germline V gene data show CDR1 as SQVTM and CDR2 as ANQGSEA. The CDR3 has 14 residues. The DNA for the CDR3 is TGCAGCGTCCACATTACGGACATGCCCTACGAGCAGTACTTC. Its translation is CSVHITDMPYEQYF.

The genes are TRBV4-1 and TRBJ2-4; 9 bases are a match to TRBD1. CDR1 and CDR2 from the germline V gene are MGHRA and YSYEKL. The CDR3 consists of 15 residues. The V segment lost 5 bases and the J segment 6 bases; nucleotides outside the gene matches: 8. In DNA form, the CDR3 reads TGCGCCAGCAGCTCACAGGTACAGGGGGCAAACATTCAGTACTTC. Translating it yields CASSSQVQGANIQYF.

This CDR3 reads CASSYSRTSGRSYNEQFF. The CDR3 DNA is TGTGCCAGCAGTTACTCTCGGACTAGCGGGAGGTCCTACAATGAGCAGTTCTTC. This chain links TRBV6-2 or TRBV6-3 with TRBJ2-1; 14 positions agree with TRBD2. Unmatched junction bases numbered 2, after V lost 0 bases and J lost 1 base. There are 18 residues in the CDR3. CDR1 MNHEY and CDR2 SVGEGT come from the germline V gene.

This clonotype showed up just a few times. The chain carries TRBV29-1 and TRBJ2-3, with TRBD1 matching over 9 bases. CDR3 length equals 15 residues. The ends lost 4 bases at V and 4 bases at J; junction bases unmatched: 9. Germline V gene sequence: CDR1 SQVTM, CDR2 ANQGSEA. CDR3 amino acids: CSVVQIQGASDTQYF. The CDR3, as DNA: TGCAGCGTTGTCCAGATACAGGGGGCATCAGATACGCAGTATTTT.

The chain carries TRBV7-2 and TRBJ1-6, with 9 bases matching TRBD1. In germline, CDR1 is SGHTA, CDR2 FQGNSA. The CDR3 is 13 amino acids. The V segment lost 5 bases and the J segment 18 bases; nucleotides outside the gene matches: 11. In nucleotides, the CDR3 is TGTGCCAGCAGCGCCGACAGGGGGAGGGCCCCCCACTTT. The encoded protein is CASSADRGRAPHF. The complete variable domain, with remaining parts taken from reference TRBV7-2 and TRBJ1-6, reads GAGVSQSPSNKVTEKGKDVELRCDPISGHTALYWYRQSLGQGLEFLIYFQGNSAPDKSGLPSDRFSAERTGGSVSTLTIQRTQQEDSAVYLCASSADRGRAPHFGNGTRLTVT.

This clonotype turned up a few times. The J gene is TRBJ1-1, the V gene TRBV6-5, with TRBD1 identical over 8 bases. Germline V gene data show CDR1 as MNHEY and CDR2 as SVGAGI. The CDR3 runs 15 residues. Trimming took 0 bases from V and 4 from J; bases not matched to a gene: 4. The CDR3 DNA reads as TGTGCCAGCAGTTACTCTTCCGGGACAGGCACTGAAGCTTTCTTT. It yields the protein CASSYSSGTGTEAFF.

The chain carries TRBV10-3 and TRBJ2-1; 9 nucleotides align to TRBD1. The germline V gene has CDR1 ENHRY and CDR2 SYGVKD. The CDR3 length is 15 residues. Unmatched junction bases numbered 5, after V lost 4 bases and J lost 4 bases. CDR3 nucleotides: TGTGCCATCAGTGTGGGACAGGGTTTTTACAATGAGCAGTTCTTC. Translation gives CAISVGQGFYNEQFF.

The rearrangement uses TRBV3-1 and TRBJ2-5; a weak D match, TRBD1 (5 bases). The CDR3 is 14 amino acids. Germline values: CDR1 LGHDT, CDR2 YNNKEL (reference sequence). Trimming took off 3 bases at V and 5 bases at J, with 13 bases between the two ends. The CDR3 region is CASSHPRGSETQYF. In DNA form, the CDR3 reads TGTGCCAGCAGCCACCCAAGGGGATCGGAGACCCAGTACTTC.

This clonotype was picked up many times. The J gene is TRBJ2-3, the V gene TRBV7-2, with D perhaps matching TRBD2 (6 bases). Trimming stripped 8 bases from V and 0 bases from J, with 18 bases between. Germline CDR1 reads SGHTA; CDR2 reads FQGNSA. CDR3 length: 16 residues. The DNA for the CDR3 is TGTGCCAGCCTAGGATTCGGGCGGGGTAGCACAGATACGCAGTATTTT. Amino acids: CASLGFGRGSTDTQYF. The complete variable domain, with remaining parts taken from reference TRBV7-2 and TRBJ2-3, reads GAGVSQSPSNKVTEKGKDVELRCDPISGHTALYWYRQSLGQGLEFLIYFQGNSAPDKSGLPSDRFSAERTGGSVSTLTIQRTQQEDSAVYLCASLGFGRGSTDTQYFGPGTRLTVL.